These T cell receptor beta chains were read from a single sample in a study of blood T cell repertoires in COVID-19. Sequenced by immunoSEQ multiplex PCR; TCRdb stores in-frame clones only, minus some. The sample yields about 160,000 clones, 80% seen once. The sequencing input was PBMCs or T cells enriched from blood (not recorded which). All receptors come from a man aged 35 to 55 who had recovered from COVID-19. Both conserved end residues are part of each CDR3. The order of the fields is CDR3 DNA, CDR3 protein, clone size, D gene, J gene, V gene. A D gene is named only where the DNA matches it firmly. Clone size appears in some rows only: once, few, many, or a class for an expanded clone.

CDR3nt: TGTGCCAGCAGCGTAACTAGCGGGGGGCCAAATGAGCAGTTCTTC
CDR3aa: CASSVTSGGPNEQFF
abundance: -
d_gene: TRBD2
j_gene: TRBJ2-1
v_gene: TRBV7-3

CDR3nt: TGTGCCAGCAGCCGGATAGCGGTAGCCAAAAACATTCAGTACTTC
CDR3aa: CASSRIAVAKNIQYF
abundance: -
d_gene: -
j_gene: TRBJ2-4
v_gene: TRBV6-5

CDR3nt: TGTGCCAGCAGCCCAATGGCCCTCACAGATACGCAGTATTTT
CDR3aa: CASSPMALTDTQYF
abundance: -
d_gene: -
j_gene: TRBJ2-3
v_gene: TRBV7-9

CDR3nt: TGTGCCACCAGCAGTAGAATCGGGTCCCCTGGAAACACCATATATTTT
CDR3aa: CATSSRIGSPGNTIYF
abundance: -
d_gene: -
j_gene: TRBJ1-3
v_gene: TRBV15

CDR3nt: TGTGCCAGCAGTTTCGAGGCAGGGATTCAGCCCCAGCATTTT
CDR3aa: CASSFEAGIQPQHF
abundance: -
d_gene: -
j_gene: TRBJ1-5
v_gene: TRBV27

CDR3nt: TGTGCCAGCAGCTTGGATGGCGGGGGAAGACCGTACTTC
CDR3aa: CASSLDGGGRPYF
abundance: few
d_gene: TRBD2
j_gene: TRBJ2-5
v_gene: TRBV11-2

CDR3nt: TGTGCCACTTCCGGGACAGCTAATTCACCCCTCCACTTT
CDR3aa: CATSGTANSPLHF
abundance: -
d_gene: TRBD1
j_gene: TRBJ1-6
v_gene: TRBV12-3/TRBV12-4

CDR3nt: TGTGCCAGCAAGTTAGGGGGCACTGAAGCTTTCTTT
CDR3aa: CASKLGGTEAFF
abundance: -
d_gene: -
j_gene: TRBJ1-1
v_gene: TRBV27

CDR3nt: TGTGCCAGCAGTGAAGACACCCCGCCGTTTTTC
CDR3aa: CASSEDTPPFF
abundance: -
d_gene: -
j_gene: TRBJ2-7
v_gene: TRBV2

CDR3nt: TGCGCCAGCAGTCAATCGGGGGCCCGATGGCTTACCTACAATGAGCAGTTCTTC
CDR3aa: CASSQSGARWLTYNEQFF
abundance: -
d_gene: -
j_gene: TRBJ2-1
v_gene: TRBV23-1